A single TCR beta chain is shown here with its context. The antigen is undetermined. Each subset's genomic DNA was shared equally among a number of immunoSEQ plates. Clones were read by immunoSEQ multiplex PCR, and TCRdb kept only the in-frame ones, dropping some. The sample lists 95,000 to 120,000 clones, about 71% occurring once. CD8 memory was a combination that joined CD45RO+ cells with CCR7-negative CD45RA+ TemRA cells. The germline CDR1 and CDR2 sequences are ENHRY and SYGVKD. V shed 3 bases and J shed 0 bases, with 10 bases lying between them. This CDR3 is built from 15 residues. The record originates from a study of shared clonotypes between healthy human individuals. Study observations and caveats: Among donors, the sharing of clonotypes was expected to be influenced by sequencing depth. Clonotypes which were not shared had lower generation probabilities than clonotypes that all four donors shared.

This clonotype was sampled from a woman aged 25 to 45 in good health. Source material: memory CD8+ T cells sorted from blood. Subset meaning: CD45RO+ cells pooled with CCR7-negative TemRA cells. The chain joins TRBV10-3 to TRBJ2-3; D perhaps matches TRBD1 (6 bases). CDR3: CAISEWDTSTDTQYF. The CDR3 DNA follows: TGTGCCATCAGTGAATGGGACACGAGCACAGATACGCAGTATTTT.